This T cell receptor beta chain is drawn from a study of blood T cell repertoires in COVID-19 (dated by TCRdb to the early 2020s). Study-wide context: The collaborator samples originated in the United States, Italy and Spain and spanned the acute and convalescent phases of COVID-19. The samples were drawn from two sources: the first 160 participants of the ongoing ImmuneRACE study, and fewer than 1,500 subjects contributed by 6 global collaborators. Where available, HLA class I and class II types were obtained from metadata supplied by the sample provider rather than from assay-based typing. The repertoires were released in a freely available public database meant as a resource for research on the immune response to SARS-CoV-2. The sample metadata nearly always contained a de-identified subject ID, COVID-19 status, age in years and sex. The dataset comprised deeply sampled blood TCRbeta repertoires from subjects exposed to, actively infected with, or recovered from COVID-19. The material from the prospective study consisted of cDNA or gDNA derived from T cells, B-cell-depleted T cells, or PBMCs. What the authors observed across the whole study: The amount of clinical and demographic metadata varied by source and participant and was provided uncurated.

Each collaborating institution followed its own protocols to collect whole blood in K2EDTA tubes. Collaborator samples were shipped for TCRbeta analysis as frozen whole blood, isolated PBMCs, or DNA extracted from either sample type. TCRbeta CDR3 regions were amplified from genomic DNA by means of the immunoSEQ Assay, a bias-controlled multiplex PCR. Processing in the source paper ran as follows. Nucleated cell counts per sample were estimated from amplification of reference gene primers within the assay. To quantify the absolute abundance of each unique TCRbeta CDR3 rearrangement, sequence reads were collapsed and filtered. For each sample, productive Simpson clonality was calculated by taking the square root of Simpson's diversity index across productive rearrangements. TCRdb took over this immuneACCESS table, retaining in-frame rearrangements with V and J assigned. Such tables are incomplete; in checked studies, under half of the missing clones stem from an unresolved V gene, and the remainder is unexplained. V and J calls and clone size are as listed in that table; D and trimming were resolved from the DNA. The sample records roughly 350,000 clones, 85% of which are singletons. Approximately 3.7% of the sample lies in the top ten.

Between the V and J ends, shortened by 5 bases and 8 bases respectively, the junction contains 6 bases. Counted from cysteine to phenylalanine, this CDR3 has 10 amino acids. The only DNA kept is the CDR3, 30 bases in frame from the first base. Reading the germline V gene gives CDR1 SGHTA and CDR2 FQGTGA. As concerns this clone: There is no known antigen for this receptor. Base qualities are not provided; no much larger clone lies one nucleotide away.

The sequence links TRBV7-3 to TRBJ1-2, with the D gene too uncertain to name. The source material was peripheral blood. The receptor comes from a woman under 30 with acute or convalescent COVID-19. The base sequence is TGTGCCAGCAGCCCGGTAGGCTACACCTTC. Translation gives CASSPVGYTF.